This T cell receptor beta chain was sequenced during a study of blood T cell repertoires in COVID-19. Study information: PBMCs, B-cell-depleted T cells, or T cells were the source of the cDNA or gDNA that made up the material.

V was shortened by 2 bases and J by 1 base, with 12 bases between the two germline ends. The CDR3 extends over 16 amino acids. Germline CDR1 is KGHSH and CDR2 is LQKENI. Repertoires were generated with immunoSEQ multiplex PCR, while TCRdb's copy carries only in-frame clones and drops some. The sample holds just over 300,000 clones; roughly 90% are singletons and the top ten take about 9.9%. This sequence joins TRBV18 and TRBJ2-1; D might be TRBD2 (5 bases). Specimen: PBMCs or T cells enriched from blood (not recorded which). This TCR derives from a middle-aged woman who had recovered from COVID-19. The CDR3 sequence: CASSPGADRSYNEQFF. DNA for the CDR3: TGTGCCAGCTCACCAGGAGCGGATCGTTCCTACAATGAGCAGTTCTTC. The whole variable domain, filled in from reference TRBV18 and TRBJ2-1, reads NAGVMQNPRHLVRRRGQEARLRCSPMKGHSHVYWYRQLPEEGLKFMVYLQKENIIDESGMPKERFSAEFPKEGPSILRIQQVVRGDSAAYFCASSPGADRSYNEQFFGPGTRLTVL.